Listed below are T cell receptor beta chains from one sample, sequenced in a study of radiotherapy plus CTLA-4 blockade in lung cancer. Repertoires were generated with immunoSEQ multiplex PCR, while TCRdb's copy carries only in-frame clones and drops some. This table holds around 45,000 clones, around 77% found once. The source material was peripheral blood, sampled from a patient treated with radiotherapy plus ipilimumab. The receptors originated from a human donor with non-small cell lung cancer who had stable disease on radiotherapy plus ipilimumab. Each CDR3 is given with its conserved first and last residue. A D gene is named only where the DNA matches it firmly. A row's size may be missing; if present it is once, few, many or a size class.

.	TRBV28	few	TRBJ1-5	CASSKRGLRQPQHF	TGTGCCAGCAGCAAACGGGGGTTACGGCAGCCCCAGCATTTT
TRBD1	TRBV15	.	TRBJ1-2	CATSTGTGPGDYGYTF	TGTGCCACCAGTACCGGGACAGGTCCCGGGGACTATGGCTACACCTTC
.	TRBV30	few	TRBJ1-3	CAWSATVLSGNTIYF	TGTGCCTGGAGTGCAACGGTCCTCTCTGGAAACACCATATATTTT
TRBD1	TRBV2	.	TRBJ1-2	CASGGQGKYGYTF	TGTGCCAGCGGGGGACAGGGAAAGTATGGCTACACCTTC
TRBD2	TRBV7-3	.	TRBJ2-3	CASSPEGSGGVDTQYF	TGTGCCAGCAGCCCCGAGGGTAGCGGGGGAGTAGATACGCAGTATTTT
.	TRBV5-1	.	TRBJ2-5	CASSLAGMDWETQYF	TGCGCCAGCAGCTTGGCGGGAATGGATTGGGAGACCCAGTACTTC
.	TRBV2	.	TRBJ1-3	CASSGGGPGNTIYF	TGCGCCAGCAGTGGGGGGGGCCCTGGAAACACCATATATTTT
TRBD1	TRBV29-1	few	TRBJ2-7	CSVTVGTGTQEQYF	TGCAGCGTGACCGTCGGGACAGGGACTCAAGAGCAGTACTTC
.	TRBV20-1	.	TRBJ1-1	CRPLSGTEAFF	TGCAGGCCCTTGAGCGGCACTGAAGCTTTCTTT
.	TRBV7-8	.	TRBJ1-3	CASSLTRSGNTIYF	TGTGCCAGCAGCTTAACCCGCTCTGGAAACACCATATATTTT
.	TRBV7-2	.	TRBJ2-5	CASSLGAGRVQETQYF	TGTGCCAGCAGCTTAGGGGCGGGCAGGGTCCAAGAGACCCAGTACTTC
.	TRBV6-6	.	TRBJ2-3	CASRARSSSTDTQYF	TGTGCCAGCAGGGCCCGGTCCTCTAGCACAGATACGCAGTATTTT
.	TRBV11-2	few	TRBJ2-5	CASSLDFGAETQYF	TGTGCCAGCAGCTTAGATTTCGGGGCGGAGACCCAGTACTTC